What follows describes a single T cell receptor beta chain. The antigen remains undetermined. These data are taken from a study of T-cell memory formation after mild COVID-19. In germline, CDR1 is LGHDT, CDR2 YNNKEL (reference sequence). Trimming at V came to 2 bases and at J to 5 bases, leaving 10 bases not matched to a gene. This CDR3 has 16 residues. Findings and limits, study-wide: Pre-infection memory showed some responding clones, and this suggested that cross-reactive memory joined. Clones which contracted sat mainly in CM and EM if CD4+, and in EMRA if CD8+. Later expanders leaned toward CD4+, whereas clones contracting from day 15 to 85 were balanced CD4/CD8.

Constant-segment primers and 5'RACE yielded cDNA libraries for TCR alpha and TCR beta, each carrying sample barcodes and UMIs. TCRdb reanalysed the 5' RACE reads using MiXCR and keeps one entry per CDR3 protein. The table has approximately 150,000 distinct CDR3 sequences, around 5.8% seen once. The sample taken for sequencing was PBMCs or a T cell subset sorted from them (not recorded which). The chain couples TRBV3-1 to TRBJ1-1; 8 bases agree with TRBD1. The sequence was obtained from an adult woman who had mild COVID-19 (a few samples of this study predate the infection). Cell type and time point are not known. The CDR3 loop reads CASSQLRQGMGTEAFF. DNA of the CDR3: TGTGCCAGCAGCCAACTCCGACAGGGGATGGGAACTGAAGCTTTCTTT.